This T cell receptor beta chain was observed in a study of blood T cell repertoires in COVID-19. Whole-study context: Both acute and convalescent COVID-19 samples were obtained from the United States, Italy and Spain. PBMCs, B-cell-depleted T cells, or T cells were the source of the cDNA or gDNA that made up the material.

Produced via immunoSEQ multiplex PCR; TCRdb's table is partial and in-frame only. The sample lists 150,000 or so clones, approximately 82% occurring once. The germline gives CDR1 SGHDN, CDR2 FVKESK. V was pared by 0 bases and J by 3 bases, with 11 bases between. The CDR3 sequence is 16 residues long. The V gene is TRBV14, the J gene TRBJ1-4; tentatively, D is TRBD1 (5 bases). This TCR derives from a man between 65 and 79 years old who had recovered from COVID-19. The specimen sequenced was peripheral blood. The CDR3: CASSQEGVAANEKLFF. The CDR3 coding sequence is TGTGCCAGCAGCCAAGAGGGGGTAGCGGCTAATGAAAAACTGTTTTTT.